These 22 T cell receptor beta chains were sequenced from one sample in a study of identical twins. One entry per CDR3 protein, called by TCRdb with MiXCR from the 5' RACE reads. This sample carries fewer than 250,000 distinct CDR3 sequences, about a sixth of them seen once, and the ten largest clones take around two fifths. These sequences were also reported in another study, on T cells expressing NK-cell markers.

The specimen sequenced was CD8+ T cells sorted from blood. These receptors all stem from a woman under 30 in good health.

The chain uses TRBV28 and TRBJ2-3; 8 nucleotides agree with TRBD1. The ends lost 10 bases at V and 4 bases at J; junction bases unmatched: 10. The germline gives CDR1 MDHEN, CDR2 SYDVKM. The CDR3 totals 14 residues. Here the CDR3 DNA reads TGTGCCACAAGTGACAGGGGTAGGCCAGATACGCAGTATTTT. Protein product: CATSDRGRPDTQYF.

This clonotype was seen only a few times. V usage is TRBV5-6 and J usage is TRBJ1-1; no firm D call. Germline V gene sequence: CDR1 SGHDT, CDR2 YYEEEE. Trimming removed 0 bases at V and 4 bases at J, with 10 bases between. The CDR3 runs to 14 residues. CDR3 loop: CASSLVIQSTEAFF. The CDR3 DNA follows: TGTGCCAGCAGCTTGGTGATACAAAGCACTGAAGCTTTCTTT.

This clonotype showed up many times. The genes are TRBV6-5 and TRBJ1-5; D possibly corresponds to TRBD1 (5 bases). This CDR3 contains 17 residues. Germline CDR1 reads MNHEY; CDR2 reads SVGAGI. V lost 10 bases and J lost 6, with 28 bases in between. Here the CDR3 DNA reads TGTGCCACCATTAGTTACGCAGCAGGGCTGGCAGGTCAGCCCCAGCATTTT. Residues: CATISYAAGLAGQPQHF.

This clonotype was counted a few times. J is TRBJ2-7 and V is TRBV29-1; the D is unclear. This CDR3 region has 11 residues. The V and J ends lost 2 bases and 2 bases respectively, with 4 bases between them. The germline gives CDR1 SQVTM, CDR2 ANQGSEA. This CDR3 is CSVEHAYEQYF. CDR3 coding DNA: TGCAGCGTTGAACATGCCTACGAGCAGTACTTC.

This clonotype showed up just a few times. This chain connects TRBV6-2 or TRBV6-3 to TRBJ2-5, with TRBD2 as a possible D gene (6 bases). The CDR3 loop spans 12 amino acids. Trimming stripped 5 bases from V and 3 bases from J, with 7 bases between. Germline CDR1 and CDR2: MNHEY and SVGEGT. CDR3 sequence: CASSRLEETQYF. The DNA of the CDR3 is TGTGCCAGCAGTCGACTAGAAGAGACCCAGTACTTC.

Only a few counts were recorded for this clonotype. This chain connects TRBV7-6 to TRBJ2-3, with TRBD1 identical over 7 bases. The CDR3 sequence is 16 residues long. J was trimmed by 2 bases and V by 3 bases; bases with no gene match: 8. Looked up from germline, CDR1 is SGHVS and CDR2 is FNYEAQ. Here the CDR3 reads CASSFDGQGDTDTQYF. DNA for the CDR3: TGTGCCAGCAGCTTTGACGGTCAGGGGGACACAGATACGCAGTATTTT.

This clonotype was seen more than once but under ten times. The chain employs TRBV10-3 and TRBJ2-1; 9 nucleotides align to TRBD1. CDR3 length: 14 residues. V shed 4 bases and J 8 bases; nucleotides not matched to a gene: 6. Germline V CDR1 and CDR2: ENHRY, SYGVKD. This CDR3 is CAISARDRADEQFF. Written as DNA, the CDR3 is TGTGCCATCAGTGCCCGGGACAGGGCCGATGAGCAGTTCTTC.

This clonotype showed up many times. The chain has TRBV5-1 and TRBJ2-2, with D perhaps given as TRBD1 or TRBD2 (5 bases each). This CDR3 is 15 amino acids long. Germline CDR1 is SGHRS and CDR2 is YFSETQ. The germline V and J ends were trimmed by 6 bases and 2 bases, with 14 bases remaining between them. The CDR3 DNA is TGCGCCAGCAACCCCGGGTGGGACAACACCGGGGAGCTGTTTTTT. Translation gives CASNPGWDNTGELFF.

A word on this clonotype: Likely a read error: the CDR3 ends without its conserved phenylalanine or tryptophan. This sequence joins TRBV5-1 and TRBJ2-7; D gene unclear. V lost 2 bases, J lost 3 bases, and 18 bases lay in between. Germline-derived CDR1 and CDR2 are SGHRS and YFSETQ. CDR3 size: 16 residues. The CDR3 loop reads CASSLRLLPGVYEQYS. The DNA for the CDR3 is TGCGCCAGCAGCTTAAGACTCCTTCCCGGAGTCTACGAGCAGTACTCC.

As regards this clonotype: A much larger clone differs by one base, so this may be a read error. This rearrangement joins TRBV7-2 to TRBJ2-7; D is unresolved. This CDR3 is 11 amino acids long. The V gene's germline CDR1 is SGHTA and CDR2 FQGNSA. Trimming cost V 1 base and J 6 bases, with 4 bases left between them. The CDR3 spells CASSLDTEQYF. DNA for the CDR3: TGTGCCAGCAGCTTAGATACCGAGCAGTACTTC. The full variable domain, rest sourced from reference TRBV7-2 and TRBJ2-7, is GAGVSQSPSNKVTEKGKDVELRCDPISGHTALYWYRQSLGQGLEFLIYFQGNSAPDKSGLPSDRFSAERTGGSVSTLTIQRTQQEDSAVYLCASSLDTEQYFGPGTRLTVT.

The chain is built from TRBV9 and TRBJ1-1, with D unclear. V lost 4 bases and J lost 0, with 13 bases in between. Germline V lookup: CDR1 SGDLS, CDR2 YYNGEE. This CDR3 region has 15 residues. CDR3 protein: CASSSSGTLNTEAFF. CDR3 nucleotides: TGTGCCAGCAGCTCCTCGGGCACTTTGAACACTGAAGCTTTCTTT.

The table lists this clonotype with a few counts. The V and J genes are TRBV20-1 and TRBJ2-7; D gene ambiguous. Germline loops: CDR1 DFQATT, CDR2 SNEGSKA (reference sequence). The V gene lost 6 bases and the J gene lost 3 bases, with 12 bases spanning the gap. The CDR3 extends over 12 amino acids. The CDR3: CSAKVPYYEQYF. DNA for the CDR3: TGCAGTGCCAAAGTCCCATACTACGAGCAGTACTTC.

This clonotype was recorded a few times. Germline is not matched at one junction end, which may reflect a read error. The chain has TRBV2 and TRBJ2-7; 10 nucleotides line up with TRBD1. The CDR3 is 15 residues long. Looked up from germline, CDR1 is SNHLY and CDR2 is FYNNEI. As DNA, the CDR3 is TGTGCCAGCGGTGACAGGGGGCCTCTAACCTACGAGCAGTACTTC. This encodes CASGDRGPLTYEQYF.

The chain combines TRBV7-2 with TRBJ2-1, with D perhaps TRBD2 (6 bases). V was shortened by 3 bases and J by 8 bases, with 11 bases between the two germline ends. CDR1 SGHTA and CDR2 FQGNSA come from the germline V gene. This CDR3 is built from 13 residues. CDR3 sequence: CASSFGGFDEQFF. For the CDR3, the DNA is TGTGCCAGCAGCTTTGGGGGGTTCGATGAGCAGTTCTTC. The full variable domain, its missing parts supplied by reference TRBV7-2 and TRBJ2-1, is GAGVSQSPSNKVTEKGKDVELRCDPISGHTALYWYRQSLGQGLEFLIYFQGNSAPDKSGLPSDRFSAERTGGSVSTLTIQRTQQEDSAVYLCASSFGGFDEQFFGPGTRLTVL.

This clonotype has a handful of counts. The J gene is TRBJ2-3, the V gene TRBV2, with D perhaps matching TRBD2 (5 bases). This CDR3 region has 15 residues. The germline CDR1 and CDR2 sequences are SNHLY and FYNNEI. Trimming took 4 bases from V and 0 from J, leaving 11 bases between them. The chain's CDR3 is CASSGLTGSTDTQYF. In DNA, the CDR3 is TGTGCCAGCAGTGGCCTCACGGGGAGCACAGATACGCAGTATTTT.

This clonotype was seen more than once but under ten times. Here the CDR3 reads CASSLLPAYEQYF. The CDR3 DNA sequence: TGTGCCAGCAGCTTACTCCCGGCCTACGAGCAGTACTTC. The chain has TRBV7-8 and TRBJ2-7, with D unresolved. The V gene's germline CDR1 is SGHVS and CDR2 FQNEAQ. The germline V and J ends were trimmed by 2 bases and 2 bases, with 7 bases remaining between them. The CDR3 loop spans 13 amino acids.

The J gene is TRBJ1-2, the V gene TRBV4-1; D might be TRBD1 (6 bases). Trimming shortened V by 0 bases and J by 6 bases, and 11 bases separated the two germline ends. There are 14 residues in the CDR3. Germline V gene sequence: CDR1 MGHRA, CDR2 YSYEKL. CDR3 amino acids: CASSQDSRGNGYTF. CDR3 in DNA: TGCGCCAGCAGCCAAGATAGCAGGGGAAATGGCTACACCTTC.

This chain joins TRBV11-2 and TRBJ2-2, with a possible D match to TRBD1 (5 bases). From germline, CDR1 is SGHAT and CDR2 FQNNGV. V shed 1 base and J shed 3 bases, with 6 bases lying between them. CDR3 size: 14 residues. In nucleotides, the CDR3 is TGTGCCAGCAGCTTAGTCAGGGACACCGGGGAGCTGTTTTTT. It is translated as CASSLVRDTGELFF.

The chain's CDR3 is CASSLVRENNEQFF. The CDR3 DNA is TGTGCCAGCAGCTTAGTTCGAGAGAACAATGAGCAGTTCTTC. The chain uses TRBV7-9 and TRBJ2-1; D gene uncertain. Trimming took off 1 base at V and 5 bases at J, with 9 bases between the two ends. Germline lookup yields CDR1 SEHNR and CDR2 FQNEAQ (reference sequence). This CDR3 spans 14 amino acids.

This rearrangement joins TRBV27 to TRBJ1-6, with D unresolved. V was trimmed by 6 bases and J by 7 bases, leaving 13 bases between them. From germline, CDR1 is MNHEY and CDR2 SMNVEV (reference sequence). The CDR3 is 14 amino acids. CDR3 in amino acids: CASRQGLENSPLHF. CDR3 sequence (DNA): TGTGCCAGCAGACAAGGACTGGAGAATTCACCCCTCCACTTT.

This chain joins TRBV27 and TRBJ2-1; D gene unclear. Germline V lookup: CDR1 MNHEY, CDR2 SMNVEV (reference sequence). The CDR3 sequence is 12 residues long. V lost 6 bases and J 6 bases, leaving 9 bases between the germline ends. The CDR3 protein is CASRAAVNEQFF. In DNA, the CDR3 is TGTGCCAGCAGAGCTGCGGTCAATGAGCAGTTCTTC.

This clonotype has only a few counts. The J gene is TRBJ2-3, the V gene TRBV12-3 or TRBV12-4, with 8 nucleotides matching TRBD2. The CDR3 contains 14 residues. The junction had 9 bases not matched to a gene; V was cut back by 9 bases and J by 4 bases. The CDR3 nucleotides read TGTGCCAGTACGCCGGGACTAGTGGCAGATACGCAGTATTTT. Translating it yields CASTPGLVADTQYF.